The 29 T cell receptor beta chains below all came from one sample that was sequenced in a study of blood T cell repertoires in COVID-19. TCRdb's table, derived via immunoSEQ multiplex PCR, lists solely in-frame clones and lacks some. The sample comprises tens of thousands of clones, about 85% of which are singletons, and 25% to 35% rests with the top ten. The source material was peripheral blood. The receptors come from a woman aged 80 or older with acute or convalescent COVID-19.

This clone was observed a few times. The CDR3 protein is CASSQDRGSGRAQETQYF. DNA of the CDR3: TGTGCCAGCAGCCAAGATAGAGGAAGCGGGAGGGCCCAAGAGACCCAGTACTTC. The chain has TRBV4-2 and TRBJ2-5; TRBD2 aligns across 10 bases. With V trimmed by 0 bases and J by 1 base, 8 bases remained unmatched. Germline values: CDR1 LGHNA, CDR2 YNFKEQ. This CDR3 comprises 18 residues.

The table lists this clone with a count of one. The genes are TRBV3-1 (or the pseudogene TRBV3-2) and TRBJ2-7, with TRBD2 matching over 8 bases. From germline, CDR1 is LGHDT and CDR2 YNNKEL (reference sequence). There are 14 residues in the CDR3. V was clipped by 5 bases and J by 6 bases; unmatched bases: 9. CDR3 residues: CASSSREGLGEQYF. CDR3 sequence (DNA): TGTGCCAGCAGCTCCCGGGAGGGCCTAGGCGAGCAGTACTTC.

This chain joins TRBV19 and TRBJ2-2, with D maybe TRBD2 (6 bases). This CDR3 region has 15 residues. Trimming took 9 bases from V and 1 from J, leaving 15 bases between them. From germline, CDR1 is LNHDA and CDR2 SQIVND (reference sequence). CDR3: CARELYSGNTGELFF. The CDR3 DNA reads as TGTGCCAGAGAGCTTTATAGCGGGAACACCGGGGAGCTGTTTTTT.

The gene calls are TRBV6-5 and TRBJ1-1, with no clear D. This CDR3 has 14 residues. CDR1 is MNHEY, CDR2 SVGAGI, per germline. V was trimmed by 7 bases and J by 1 base, leaving 13 bases between them. The CDR3 region is CASTVGSANTEAFF. CDR3 coding DNA: TGTGCCAGCACCGTCGGGTCGGCGAACACTGAAGCTTTCTTT.

The chain employs TRBV7-2 and TRBJ1-2; 10 nucleotides align to TRBD1. CDR1 is SGHTA, CDR2 FQGNSA, per germline. Trimming at V came to 5 bases and at J to 6 bases, leaving 6 bases not matched to a gene. This CDR3 is 14 amino acids long. The CDR3 spells CASSQWTGGDGYTF. CDR3 DNA sequence: TGTGCCAGCAGCCAATGGACAGGGGGGGATGGCTACACCTTC.

This clone ranks as medium-sized. The chain employs TRBV6-4 and TRBJ2-1, with D maybe TRBD2 (6 bases). V lost 8 bases, J lost 8 bases, and 19 bases lay in between. CDR3 length: 14 amino acids. Germline values: CDR1 MRHNA, CDR2 SNTAGT. The DNA for the CDR3 is TGTGCCAGCGGTCGTGGAGGGGAGATCGATGAGCAGTTCTTC. This gives the protein CASGRGGEIDEQFF.

The rearrangement uses TRBV6-2 or TRBV6-3 and TRBJ2-4, with TRBD2 matching 9 bases. This CDR3 region has 19 residues. Germline trimming cut 6 bases from V and 1 base from J; bases unmatched to any gene: 16. CDR1 is MNHEY and CDR2 is SVGEGT in the germline V gene. The CDR3 nucleotides are TGTGCCAGCAGCCCTTGGCGCGGGAGGGCCTTGGGGGCCAAAAACATTCAGTACTTC. Protein: CASSPWRGRALGAKNIQYF.

The chain combines TRBV5-1 with TRBJ2-7; 10 nucleotides match TRBD1. Germline trimming cut 4 bases from V and 3 bases from J; bases unmatched to any gene: 7. CDR3 size: 15 residues. Germline values: CDR1 SGHRS, CDR2 YFSETQ. The CDR3 nucleotides read TGCGCCAGCAGCCAAGGGACAGGGGCCCTCTACGAGCAGTACTTC. Protein: CASSQGTGALYEQYF.

J is TRBJ2-3 and V is TRBV7-9; D might be TRBD2 (6 bases). CDR1 SEHNR and CDR2 FQNEAQ come from the germline V gene (reference sequence). The V and J ends lost 5 bases and 4 bases respectively, with 13 bases between them. The CDR3 totals 14 residues. The CDR3 nucleotides are TGTGCCAGCAGCCCCGGGACTGGGGCAGATACGCAGTATTTT. This translates into CASSPGTGADTQYF.

The chain uses TRBV2 and TRBJ2-7; 7 nucleotides match TRBD2. Germline V gives CDR1 SNHLY, CDR2 FYNNEI. This CDR3 comprises 16 residues. The CDR3 protein is CPRWGGDGVGSYEQYF. CDR3 bases: TGTCCCCGCTGGGGGGGGGACGGGGTGGGCTCCTACGAGCAGTACTTC.

The chain couples TRBV7-6 to TRBJ2-5; D ambiguous. Trimming left V 2 bases short and J 0 bases short, with 10 bases between. The CDR3 length is 15 residues. CDR1 and CDR2 from the germline V gene are SGHVS and FNYEAQ. CDR3 coding DNA: TGTGCCAGCAGCTTATTAAGCACCAACCAAGAGACCCAGTACTTC. This gives the protein CASSLLSTNQETQYF.

This chain links TRBV4-1 with TRBJ2-7; D perhaps matches TRBD1 (5 bases). CDR1 is MGHRA, CDR2 YSYEKL, per germline. V was clipped by 1 base and J by 6 bases, with 13 bases between them. This CDR3 has 14 amino acids. Here the CDR3 reads CASSQGQNLGEQYF. The CDR3 DNA is TGCGCCAGCAGCCAAGGACAGAACCTAGGCGAGCAGTACTTC.

This clone is a singleton in its sample. This chain links TRBV7-9 with TRBJ1-1, with D possibly being TRBD1 (5 bases). The V gene lost 3 bases and the J gene lost 4 bases, with 12 bases spanning the gap. This CDR3 is 14 amino acids long. Germline V gene lookup returns CDR1 SEHNR and CDR2 FQNEAQ (reference sequence). The CDR3 spells CASSLGRVGTEAFF. The CDR3 DNA is TGTGCCAGCAGCTTGGGCAGGGTAGGCACTGAAGCTTTCTTT.

The CDR3, as DNA: TGTGCCAGCAGCTTAGGACTAGCGGGAGCCCCGCTATACTTC. Translating it yields CASSLGLAGAPLYF. The J gene is TRBJ2-7, the V gene TRBV7-2; 12 bases match TRBD2. Germline trimming cut 1 base from V and 13 bases from J; bases unmatched to any gene: 8. The CDR3 length is 14 residues. Germline CDR1 SGHTA, CDR2 FQGNSA. The variable domain in full, completed from reference TRBV7-2 and TRBJ2-7, reads GAGVSQSPSNKVTEKGKDVELRCDPISGHTALYWYRQSLGQGLEFLIYFQGNSAPDKSGLPSDRFSAERTGGSVSTLTIQRTQQEDSAVYLCASSLGLAGAPLYFGPGTRLTVT.

The genes are TRBV4-1 and TRBJ1-1; a possible D gene is TRBD1 (5 bases). CDR3 length: 16 residues. V lost 1 base and J lost 0, with 12 bases in between. Germline CDR1 MGHRA, CDR2 YSYEKL. The CDR3 bases are TGCGCCAGCAGCCAAGGGCCTCAGGGATTGAACACTGAAGCTTTCTTT. This translates into CASSQGPQGLNTEAFF.

This rearrangement joins TRBV11-3 to TRBJ2-1; D is possibly TRBD2 (5 bases). The germline V gene encodes CDR1 SGHNT and CDR2 YENEEA. This CDR3 spans 13 amino acids. Trimming cost V 3 bases and J 4 bases, with 7 bases left between them. The CDR3 coding sequence is TGTGCCAGCAGCTTCCGGGAATACAATGAGCAGTTCTTC. This translates into CASSFREYNEQFF.

The J gene is TRBJ2-7, the V gene TRBV11-2, with D unresolved. V was cut by 1 base and J by 7 bases, with 17 bases left in between. This CDR3 has 15 amino acids. The germline V gene encodes CDR1 SGHAT and CDR2 FQNNGV. The CDR3 here is CASSLVSVGVSEQYF. The CDR3 DNA sequence: TGTGCCAGCAGCTTAGTGTCGGTTGGTGTCTCGGAGCAGTACTTC.

V usage is TRBV27 and J usage is TRBJ1-2, with a possible D match to TRBD1 (5 bases). From germline, CDR1 is MNHEY and CDR2 SMNVEV (reference sequence). Trimming removed 5 bases at V and 3 bases at J, with 10 bases between. The CDR3 is made up of 13 amino acids. CDR3 DNA: TGTGCCAGCAGTCCGGACATATACTATGGCTACACCTTC. Translating it yields CASSPDIYYGYTF.

In DNA form, the CDR3 reads TGTGCCAGTAGTGGCAGACAGGGGGGTTACTACAATGAGCAGTTCTTC. Its translation: CASSGRQGGYYNEQFF. The chain uses TRBV19 and TRBJ2-1; 9 positions match TRBD1. The germline V gene encodes CDR1 LNHDA and CDR2 SQIVND (reference sequence). V shed 5 bases and J 3 bases; nucleotides not matched to a gene: 8. This CDR3 comprises 16 residues.

This clone has a handful of counts. This chain connects TRBV2 to TRBJ1-2, with TRBD1 identical over 9 bases. V lost 6 bases to trimming and J lost 5 bases; unmatched junction nucleotides: 7. Germline V lookup: CDR1 SNHLY, CDR2 FYNNEI. The CDR3 is 14 residues long. The DNA for the CDR3 is TGTGCCAGCAGCCCTTCCGGGACAGGGTATGGCTACACCTTC. Its protein is CASSPSGTGYGYTF.

The J gene is TRBJ2-2, the V gene TRBV7-8, with D perhaps matching TRBD2 (6 bases). Germline CDR1 and CDR2: SGHVS and FQNEAQ. Trimming shortened V by 3 bases and J by 5 bases, and 10 bases separated the two germline ends. The CDR3 runs to 14 residues. Here the CDR3 reads CASSLRDSTGELFF. CDR3 DNA: TGTGCCAGCAGCTTGCGGGATTCGACCGGGGAGCTGTTTTTT.

V gene TRBV5-3 combines with J gene TRBJ2-7, with TRBD2 matching over 9 bases. TRBV5-3 falls under the ORF class, with uncertain function. Trimming at V came to 4 bases and at J to 0 bases, leaving 17 bases not matched to a gene. The CDR3 sequence is 19 residues long. CDR3 in DNA: TGTGCCAGAAGCCCCCTGGGTTGTGGTAGCGGGAGACCCTCCTACGAGCAGTACTTC. Its protein product is CARSPLGCGSGRPSYEQYF.

The J gene is TRBJ1-1, the V gene TRBV2; D unclear. The CDR3 consists of 14 residues. V lost 1 base to trimming and J lost 8 bases, with 14 bases between them. Germline V gives CDR1 SNHLY, CDR2 FYNNEI. This CDR3 is CASSEVTSQVEAFF. CDR3 in DNA: TGTGCCAGCAGTGAAGTTACGTCGCAGGTAGAAGCTTTCTTT.

The V and J genes are TRBV10-1 and TRBJ1-1; D perhaps matches TRBD1 (5 bases). The CDR3 is 13 residues long. Germline CDR1 is WNHNN and CDR2 is SYGVQD (reference sequence). The V end lost 5 bases, the J end lost 5 bases, and 12 bases lay between the germline ends. This chain's CDR3 is CASSPGAGTEAFF. CDR3 DNA: TGCGCCAGCAGTCCTGGGGCCGGGACTGAAGCTTTCTTT.

This clone has only a few counts. The CDR3 reads CASSSGPGTGITYEQYF. The CDR3 region has the DNA TGTGCCAGCAGTTCCGGGCCCGGGACAGGGATTACCTACGAGCAGTACTTC. The rearrangement links TRBV2 to TRBJ2-7; 9 bases are a match to TRBD1. The CDR3 runs 17 residues. Germline values: CDR1 SNHLY, CDR2 FYNNEI. With V trimmed by 5 bases and J by 2 bases, 13 bases remained unmatched.

CDR3 nucleotides: TGTGCCAGCAGCTTACTAAGGGGGCAAGAGACCCAGTACTTC. Protein product: CASSLLRGQETQYF. This chain links TRBV7-2 with TRBJ2-5; a weak D match, TRBD1 (6 bases). Deletions cut 2 bases from V and 2 bases from J, with 9 bases between. Germline assignment: CDR1 SGHTA and CDR2 FQGNSA. The CDR3 spans 14 residues.

This rearrangement joins TRBV21-1 to TRBJ1-1. TRBV21-1 has pseudogene status. CDR3 length equals 16 residues. The CDR3 nucleotides read TGTGCCAGCAGCAAATGGGGTTCGGGGTTAGACACTGAAGCTTTCTTT. Its protein is CASSKWGSGLDTEAFF.

In nucleotides, the CDR3 is TGTGCCAGCAGTCCCCAGGGGAACTATGGCTACACCTTC. As protein: CASSPQGNYGYTF. The chain employs TRBV6-5 and TRBJ1-2; D is perhaps TRBD1 (6 bases). CDR3 size: 13 residues. Per the germline V gene, CDR1 is MNHEY and CDR2 is SVGAGI. Trimming removed 5 bases from V and 2 bases from J, with 9 bases in between.

The rearrangement links TRBV15 to TRBJ2-3, with TRBD2 identical over 8 bases. V lost 1 base and J lost 3; bases outside the gene matches: 0. This CDR3 is 14 amino acids long. From germline, CDR1 is LNHNV and CDR2 YYDKDF (reference sequence). Here the CDR3 DNA reads TGTGCCACCAGCAGAGCTAGCGGGACAGATACGCAGTATTTT. This encodes CATSRASGTDTQYF.